The 30 T cell receptor beta chains listed next were all sequenced from one sample in a study of spatial heterogeneity in lung cancer. TCRdb processed the 5' RACE reads anew with MiXCR; each CDR3 protein has one entry. This table holds over 10,000 distinct CDR3 sequences, approximately 5% found once. Time point defined: sample taken at primary tumor resection. Unsorted tumor, nontumor lung tissue or cryopreserved PBMC supplied the whole RNA. The sample here was lung tumor tissue, taken at surgery. The receptors were sampled from a human donor with early-stage non-small cell lung cancer.

This clonotype was observed at least ten times. A library made for alpha chains picked up this beta chain off target, so its size means little. The chain combines TRBV12-3 or TRBV12-4 with TRBJ1-4; 10 bases agree with TRBD1. This CDR3 is 14 amino acids long. The trim removed 7 bases at V and 8 bases at J, leaving 7 bases unmatched. The CDR3, as DNA: TGTGCCAGCACCCGACAGGGGGCAGGGGAAAAACTGTTTTTT. As protein: CASTRQGAGEKLFF.

This clonotype occurred many times. Being off target in a library aimed at alpha chains, this beta chain has a size of little meaning. The CDR3 region has the DNA TGTGCCAGCACCCTACCAGCATACAATGAGCAGTTCTTC. Translating gives CASTLPAYNEQFF. The V gene is TRBV7-2, the J gene TRBJ2-1; no reliable D call. Germline CDR1 reads SGHTA; CDR2 reads FQGNSA. The ends were cut back, 7 bases at V and 4 bases at J, with 11 bases in the middle. The CDR3 is 13 residues long.

With regard to this clonotype: This beta chain is off target for a library built for alpha chains, so its abundance means little. The chain carries TRBV19 and TRBJ1-5, with unresolved D. Germline-derived CDR1 and CDR2 are LNHDA and SQIVND (reference sequence). CDR3 length: 13 residues. Trimming took 3 bases from V and 9 from J, leaving 12 bases between them. The CDR3 loop is CASSMEDRGPQHF. The CDR3 region has the DNA TGTGCCAGTAGTATGGAGGACCGGGGGCCCCAGCATTTT. The whole variable domain, remainder taken from reference TRBV19 and TRBJ1-5, is DGGITQSPKYLFRKEGQNVTLSCEQNLNHDAMYWYRQDPGQGLRLIYYSQIVNDFQKGDIAEGYSVSREKKESFPLTVTSAQKNPTAFYLCASSMEDRGPQHFGDGTRLSIL.

This clonotype appeared many times. The library was prepared for alpha chains; this beta chain is a stray read, so its frequency means little. The rearrangement links TRBV7-2 to TRBJ1-5; the match to TRBD1 covers 7 bases. Unmatched junction bases numbered 10, after V lost 4 bases and J lost 7 bases. The germline V gene encodes CDR1 SGHTA and CDR2 FQGNSA. This CDR3 comprises 15 residues. The CDR3 reads CASSWERTGRQPQHF. DNA of the CDR3: TGTGCCAGCAGCTGGGAGAGGACAGGAAGGCAGCCCCAGCATTTT.

This clonotype showed up many times. Being off target in a library aimed at alpha chains, this beta chain has a size of little meaning. This chain connects TRBV10-3 to TRBJ2-5; the match to TRBD1 covers 7 bases. Germline-derived CDR1 and CDR2 are ENHRY and SYGVKD. This CDR3 spans 13 amino acids. V lost 10 bases to trimming and J lost 2 bases; unmatched junction nucleotides: 7. In DNA form, the CDR3 reads TGTGCCACTCGGATGGGACAGCAAGAGACCCAGTACTTC. Protein product: CATRMGQQETQYF.

This clonotype was counted ten times or more. Since it is a stray read in a library aimed at alpha chains, this beta chain has a size that is not meaningful. The V and J genes are TRBV25-1 and TRBJ2-5, with a tentative D call TRBD2 (5 bases). This CDR3 is 17 amino acids long. The germline gives CDR1 MGHDK, CDR2 SYGVNS. The V gene lost 4 bases and the J gene lost 5 bases, with 23 bases spanning the gap. The CDR3: CASSAKHLARTVETQYF. In DNA form, the CDR3 reads TGTGCCAGCAGTGCAAAGCACCTAGCCCGAACGGTCGAGACCCAGTACTTC. Drawing the rest from reference TRBV25-1 and TRBJ2-5, the complete variable domain is EADIYQTPRYLVIGTGKKITLECSQTMGHDKMYWYQQDPGMELHLIHYSYGVNSTEKGDLSSESTVSRIRTEHFPLTLESARPSHTSQYLCASSAKHLARTVETQYFGPGTRLLVL.

This clonotype was counted many times. Little can be read into the size of this beta chain, an off-target read in a library designed for alpha chains. V is TRBV7-2 and J is TRBJ2-3; 14 bases match TRBD2. The CDR3 length is 17 residues. Trimming cost V 2 bases and J 4 bases; bases outside gene matches: 5. CDR1 is SGHTA and CDR2 is FQGNSA in the germline V gene. DNA for the CDR3: TGTGCCAGCAGCTTAATCGGGACTAGCGGGAGTTCAGATACGCAGTATTTT. Amino acid sequence: CASSLIGTSGSSDTQYF.

This clonotype was detected many times. This beta chain is a stray read from a library made for alpha chains; its abundance is not meaningful. V gene TRBV12-3 or TRBV12-4 combines with J gene TRBJ2-3; no definite D call. V lost 7 bases and J 2 bases, leaving 16 bases between the germline ends. This CDR3 spans 15 amino acids. In DNA form, the CDR3 reads TGTGCCAGCAATCCAGATGCTTCTAACACAGATACGCAGTATTTT. Protein: CASNPDASNTDTQYF.

This clonotype came up many times. This beta chain turned up in a library designed for alpha chains; as an off-target read, its abundance says little. The chain has TRBV27 and TRBJ1-5; TRBD1 is a possible D gene (5 bases). Germline lookup yields CDR1 MNHEY and CDR2 SMNVEV (reference sequence). V was trimmed by 6 bases and J by 3 bases, leaving 21 bases between them. There are 17 residues in the CDR3. CDR3 nucleotide sequence: TGTGCCAGCAGCACAATAGGGGTTCTTCTATCCAATCAGCCCCAGCATTTT. Amino acids: CASSTIGVLLSNQPQHF.

This clonotype was seen at least ten times. With the library built for alpha chains, this beta chain is off target and its frequency is not meaningful. The CDR3 spells CSARVQPGIYNSPLHF. In nucleotides, the CDR3 is TGCAGTGCTAGAGTCCAACCCGGGATATATAATTCACCCCTCCACTTT. This chain uses TRBV20-1 with TRBJ1-6; no reliable D call. CDR1 is DFQATT, CDR2 SNEGSKA, per germline (reference sequence). Trimming stripped 1 base from V and 4 bases from J, with 14 bases between. The CDR3 sequence is 16 residues long.

This clonotype was recorded many times. Since it is a stray read in a library aimed at alpha chains, this beta chain has a size that is not meaningful. V and J are TRBV7-8 and TRBJ2-5; no reliable D call. The V end lost 2 bases, the J end lost 3 bases, and 16 bases lay between the germline ends. This CDR3 is built from 16 residues. From germline, CDR1 is SGHVS and CDR2 FQNEAQ. The CDR3 DNA is TGTGCCAGCAGCTTAACCCCCCACAGAACCAAAGAGACCCAGTACTTC. Translation: CASSLTPHRTKETQYF.

This clonotype was recorded at least ten times. This beta chain lies outside the target of a library built for alpha chains; its clone size means little. J is TRBJ1-2 and V is TRBV2; D is unclear. The V end was cut by 7 bases, the J end by 5 bases, with 14 bases between. Germline CDR1 reads SNHLY; CDR2 reads FYNNEI. The CDR3 length is 13 residues. The CDR3 is CASTPWEGYGYTF. The CDR3 DNA is TGTGCCAGCACCCCCTGGGAAGGGTATGGCTACACCTTC.

As to this clonotype: The size of this beta chain means little, since it is a stray read in a library made for alpha chains. The chain recombines TRBV12-3 or TRBV12-4 with TRBJ2-7; 13 bases align to TRBD2. The junction had 7 bases not matched to a gene; V was cut back by 6 bases and J by 5 bases. The CDR3 extends over 15 amino acids. CDR3 sequence: CASSRTSGGQDEQYF. The CDR3 DNA follows: TGTGCCAGCAGCCGGACTAGCGGGGGTCAGGACGAGCAGTACTTC.

This clonotype was counted many times. Since it is a stray read in a library aimed at alpha chains, this beta chain has a size that is not meaningful. The rearrangement uses TRBV20-1 and TRBJ2-3, with D possibly matching TRBD2 (5 bases). Per the germline V gene, CDR1 is DFQATT and CDR2 is SNEGSKA (reference sequence). The length of the CDR3 is 15 residues. With 6 bases removed from V and 1 base from J, the gap between germline ends came to 17 bases. CDR3 DNA: TGCAGTGCCCAAAATCGGGATTTTGGCACAGATACGCAGTATTTT. The encoded protein is CSAQNRDFGTDTQYF.

In its sample, this clonotype was seen many times. This beta chain turned up in a library designed for alpha chains; as an off-target read, its abundance says little. The rearrangement links TRBV7-2 to TRBJ1-5; D gene unclear. Between the trimmed V and J ends, which lost 7 bases and 0 bases, there was a span of 4 bases. The CDR3 is made up of 12 amino acids. CDR1 and CDR2 (germline): SGHTA, FQGNSA. The CDR3 protein is CASTNSNQPQHF. As DNA, the CDR3 is TGTGCCAGCACCAATAGCAATCAGCCCCAGCATTTT.

This clonotype came up many times. This beta chain lies outside the target of a library built for alpha chains; its clone size means little. The chain employs TRBV27 and TRBJ2-7, with D perhaps TRBD2 (7 bases). The V end lost 7 bases, the J end lost 3 bases, and 16 bases lay between the germline ends. Germline CDR1 is MNHEY and CDR2 is SMNVEV (reference sequence). This CDR3 spans 14 amino acids. The CDR3 loop is CASKRGGLNYEQYF. DNA of the CDR3: TGTGCCAGCAAGAGGGGGGGCCTCAACTACGAGCAGTACTTC.

This clonotype was observed many times. A library prepared for alpha chains yielded this beta chain as an off-target read; its size is of little meaning. CDR3 in amino acids: CASSLRDRGTGELFF. CDR3 sequence (DNA): TGTGCCAGCAGCCTCCGGGACAGGGGCACCGGGGAGCTGTTTTTT. J is TRBJ2-2 and V is TRBV6-1, with 10 bases aligning to TRBD1. The CDR3 is made up of 15 amino acids. V trimming: 6 bases; J trimming: 4 bases; junction bases outside the gene matches: 5. Germline CDR1 and CDR2: MNHNS and SASEGT.

On this clonotype itself: Within a library made for alpha chains, this beta chain is off target, and its count is uninformative. The chain carries TRBV6-2 or TRBV6-3 and TRBJ2-1, with D perhaps assigned TRBD1 or TRBD2 (5 bases each). The length of the CDR3 is 13 residues. Deletions cut 6 bases from V and 10 bases from J, with 16 bases between. Germline CDR1 MNHEY, CDR2 SVGEGT. The CDR3 DNA follows: TGTGCCAGCAGGAATCCGGGGCGATACGAGCAGTTCTTC. This encodes CASRNPGRYEQFF.

In regard to this clonotype: Found in a library prepared for alpha chains, this beta chain is an off-target read, and its abundance has little meaning. J is TRBJ2-7 and V is TRBV7-2; D might be TRBD2 (7 bases). The CDR3 runs to 15 residues. The germline gives CDR1 SGHTA, CDR2 FQGNSA. Trimming removed 1 base at V and 4 bases at J, with 14 bases between. This CDR3 is CASSLEPGGRYEQYF. The DNA of the CDR3 is TGTGCCAGCAGCTTAGAACCGGGGGGCAGATACGAGCAGTACTTC.

This clonotype was found many times. The library was built for alpha chains, so this beta chain is an off-target read and its size means little. The chain combines TRBV7-3 with TRBJ2-2, with 11 bases matching TRBD2. CDR1 is SGHTA and CDR2 is FQGTGA in the germline V gene. CDR3 size: 16 residues. Trimming took 3 bases from V and 6 from J; bases not matched to a gene: 6. CDR3 in amino acids: CASSLVPSGRPGELFF. The CDR3 DNA is TGTGCCAGCAGCTTGGTTCCTAGCGGGAGGCCCGGGGAGCTGTTTTTT.

This clonotype came up many times. This beta chain came through as a stray read in a library set up for alpha chains, and its size says little. The rearrangement uses TRBV7-2 and TRBJ1-5; 7 nucleotides agree with TRBD1. CDR3 length: 17 residues. V shed 5 bases, J shed 4 bases, and the junction held 14 bases outside the gene matches. CDR1 SGHTA and CDR2 FQGNSA come from the germline V gene. The chain's CDR3 is CASSLTLLQGRNQPQHF. CDR3 bases: TGTGCCAGCAGCCTAACCCTATTACAGGGGAGAAATCAGCCCCAGCATTTT. Using reference TRBV7-2 and TRBJ1-5 for the parts outside the CDR3, the full variable domain is GAGVSQSPSNKVTEKGKDVELRCDPISGHTALYWYRQSLGQGLEFLIYFQGNSAPDKSGLPSDRFSAERTGGSVSTLTIQRTQQEDSAVYLCASSLTLLQGRNQPQHFGDGTRLSIL.

This clonotype has at least ten counts. This beta chain is an off-target read within a library intended for alpha chains, so its frequency means little. The chain recombines TRBV5-5 with TRBJ2-7; D is uncertain. The V gene lost 0 bases and the J gene lost 5 bases, with 9 bases spanning the gap. The CDR3 is made up of 13 amino acids. CDR1 and CDR2 from the germline V gene are SGHKS and YYEKEE (reference sequence). The DNA of the CDR3 is TGTGCCAGCAGCTTGGTACTAAGGGACGAGCAGTACGTC. Amino acid sequence: CASSLVLRDEQYV.

This clonotype was recorded many times. This beta chain appears as a stray read in a library generated for alpha chains; its size is not informative. V and J are TRBV10-3 and TRBJ2-7; 7 bases line up with TRBD1. CDR3 length equals 16 residues. The germline CDR1 and CDR2 sequences are ENHRY and SYGVKD. After removal of 2 bases from V and 4 bases from J, the junction contained 11 bases not matched to a gene. Here the CDR3 DNA reads TGTGCCATCAGTGAGCCCAGTTTGACAGGGTCGTACGAGCAGTACGTC. Its translation is CAISEPSLTGSYEQYV.

At least ten counts were recorded for this clonotype. A library prepared for alpha chains yielded this beta chain as an off-target read; its size is of little meaning. V is TRBV15 and J is TRBJ1-1; unclear D gene. Germline V lookup: CDR1 LNHNV, CDR2 YYDKDF (reference sequence). V lost 1 base to trimming and J lost 10 bases, with 22 bases between them. The CDR3 totals 16 residues. As DNA, the CDR3 is TGTGCCACCAGCAGAGTGTTGTCCCCTAACTTCGTGGGAGCTTTCTTT. Translated: CATSRVLSPNFVGAFF.

This clonotype has at least ten counts. Since the library was made to target alpha chains, this beta chain is a stray read and its abundance is not meaningful. This chain links TRBV9 with TRBJ2-3; 10 positions agree with TRBD2. Germline V gene lookup returns CDR1 SGDLS and CDR2 YYNGEE. V gave up 0 bases and J gave up 3 bases; unmatched junction bases: 4. This CDR3 spans 16 amino acids. CDR3 sequence: CASSVAASGSTDTQYF. Here the CDR3 DNA reads TGTGCCAGCAGCGTAGCGGCTAGCGGGAGTACAGATACGCAGTATTTT.

A word on this clonotype: Since it is a stray read in a library aimed at alpha chains, this beta chain has a size that is not meaningful. The genes are TRBV7-2 and TRBJ1-5; 7 bases fit TRBD1. Per germline, CDR1 SGHTA and CDR2 FQGNSA. Trimming at V came to 5 bases and at J to 4 bases, leaving 5 bases not matched to a gene. This CDR3 has 14 residues. For the CDR3, the DNA is TGTGCCAGCAGCCCAAACAGGGGAAATCAGCCCCAGCATTTT. Protein sequence: CASSPNRGNQPQHF.

This clonotype was found many times. A library made for alpha chains picked up this beta chain off target, so its size means little. The chain employs TRBV7-2 and TRBJ2-6; no definite D call. Germline V CDR1 and CDR2: SGHTA, FQGNSA. This CDR3 spans 17 amino acids. Trimming took off 3 bases at V and 0 bases at J, with 12 bases between the two ends. CDR3 sequence: CASSFRPVNSGANVLTF. CDR3 DNA sequence: TGTGCCAGCAGCTTTAGGCCCGTGAACTCTGGGGCCAACGTCCTGACTTTC.

The table lists this clonotype with many counts. Being off target in a library aimed at alpha chains, this beta chain has a size of little meaning. This sequence joins TRBV10-2 and TRBJ1-4, with D perhaps matching TRBD1 (5 bases). The germline CDR1 and CDR2 sequences are WSHSY and SAAADI. V was trimmed by 5 bases and J by 8 bases, leaving 15 bases between them. The CDR3 consists of 14 residues. The chain's CDR3 is CASSFQGGGEKLFF. DNA for the CDR3: TGCGCCAGCAGTTTCCAGGGAGGTGGAGAAAAACTGTTTTTT.

This clonotype has at least ten counts. This beta chain is an unintended read in a library built for alpha chains; its size means little. The J gene is TRBJ2-3, the V gene TRBV20-1; D unresolved. CDR3 length: 14 amino acids. Germline CDR1 and CDR2: DFQATT and SNEGSKA (reference sequence). Trimming left V 6 bases short and J 1 base short, with 14 bases between. DNA of the CDR3: TGCAGTGCAAAGTCCGAGCTAGGCACAGATACGCAGTATTTT. Amino acids: CSAKSELGTDTQYF.

In regard to this clonotype: The size of this beta chain means little, since it is a stray read in a library made for alpha chains. This chain joins TRBV12-3 or TRBV12-4 and TRBJ2-7; no firm D call. The germline V and J ends were trimmed by 1 base and 2 bases, with 6 bases remaining between them. The CDR3 covers 13 residues. CDR3 protein: CASSLVLTYEQYF. The CDR3, as DNA: TGTGCCAGCAGTTTAGTCCTGACCTACGAGCAGTACTTC.